This T cell receptor (beta chain) derives from a study of cytomegalovirus exposure and HLA in healthy donors listed by TCRdb under 2017. Context from the whole study: An earlier analysis of roughly 500 of the donors reported 276 Gb of sequence data and around 110 million unique TCR beta sequences obtained from some 170 million T cells. An early release that covered 640 HLA-typed donors contained approximately 320 gigabases of sequencing data and 85 million to 100 million unique TCR sequences. In a later genetic analysis, genome-wide SNP genotypes for about 55% of the roughly 700 donors were used, and that subset was treated as a discovery cohort. Roughly 5 DR-DQ haplotypes were treated as single units for association and clustering because of strong linkage in the cohort. The T cell repertoires of under 700 subjects were profiled by immunosequencing and related to cytomegalovirus serostatus. Of the 300 to 500 genotyped donors, 75% to 85% were placed in the genetic ancestry cluster associated with self-reported Caucasian donors. To study patterns of TCR occurrence, a later analysis re-analyzed previously published TCR beta repertoires from 500 to 850 donors and added high-resolution HLA genotyping. The study aimed to test whether cataloging public T cell receptors could reveal signatures of past pathogen exposure. The number of donors typed differed by locus, with roughly 620-630 for A, B, C, DRB1 and DQB1, approximately 500 for DQA1, approximately 570 for DPA1, and 450 to 480 for DPB1. Donor age, sex, ethnicity and CMV serostatus were collected together with the repertoire data. Across 300 to 500 genotyped donors of the cohort, an average of about 240,000 unique TCR beta nucleotide sequences per donor were sequenced, and roughly 18% of those sequences were non-productive. All discovery cohort repertoires had been generated using a single sequencing platform. In an earlier analysis of roughly 600 of the donors, high-throughput TCR beta sequencing was used to judge whether each TCR beta V gene segment behaved as functional or pseudogenic. Rather than drawing on any new phenotypic data, the later analysis identified candidate immune exposures from TCR beta sequences and the way those sequences occurred across donors. Both class I and class II loci were covered by HLA typing, at four-digit resolution. To predict cytomegalovirus infection status, the study combined high-throughput TCR immunosequencing, statistical association of individual TCRs with disease status, and machine learning. Along with the approximately 620-subject first cohort, a separate validation cohort of over a hundred different subjects was used.

To note about this clone: Its antigen target is currently unknown. The input lacks base qualities; no much larger clone sits a single base away.

Library preparation used the immunoSEQ multiplex PCR assay. For the multiplex PCR, a mixture combining 60 forward primers for TCR Vbeta segments and 13 reverse primers for TCR Jbeta segments was used. The CDR3 region of rearranged TCR beta genes was amplified from genomic DNA by a multiplex PCR assay. The Illumina HiSeq System was used to sequence the amplified TCR beta libraries as 87-base-pair reads. The original pipeline was this. In a later analysis, 70 million to 95 million unique TCR beta chains were counted across the 650 to 700 repertoires, and approximately 9.9 million of these chains were shared by at least two donors. Raw reads were error-corrected and collapsed into unique sequences by a nearest-neighbor algorithm in which closely related sequences were merged to remove PCR and sequencing errors. CDR3 sequences were aligned to IMGT reference sequences to assign V, D and J gene segments. Each retained sequence needed at least a six-nucleotide match to both a V gene segment and a J gene segment. A rearrangement was called productive if the CDR3 had no stop codons and remained in frame with V and J, and every other rearrangement was called non-productive. Following IMGT convention, CDR3 was defined as the stretch from the second conserved V-encoded cysteine to the conserved J-encoded phenylalanine. Sequences without an unambiguous match to a single V gene segment were excluded from the earlier analysis of about 640 of the donors. In an earlier analysis of 587 of the donors, V segments were called functional above 56.7% productive rearrangements and were called segregating when the between-donor standard deviation exceeded 5%. A statistical classification framework was built for diagnosing cytomegalovirus status from the catalog of TCR beta chain sequences. In a later analysis, TCR nucleotide sequences were compared against IMGT/GENE-DB human TR gene sequences so that V and J genes could be assigned. In a later analysis, CDR3 sequences and most-parsimonious VDJ recombination scenarios were assigned using the TCRdist pipeline. In a later analysis, each TCR beta chain was defined by its CDR3 amino acid sequence together with its V-gene family, and reads lacking a unique V-gene family were excluded. In a later analysis, several hundred highly shared, low-generation-probability nucleotide sequences were removed to address suspected cross-contamination and a sequencing artifact. In a later analysis, a clonal expansion index was calculated for each public chain from normalized within-repertoire ranks of inferred template counts. Generation probabilities in a later analysis came from a VDJ recombination model fitted to out-of-frame rearrangements, and those results were checked against IGoR. Hypergeometric tests were used in a later analysis to score TCR-TCR, TCR-HLA and TCR-CMV co-occurrence, with a repertoire-size bias correction applied to the TCR pairs. To estimate false discovery rates, a later analysis permuted the HLA or CMV assignments 20 times. In a later analysis, co-occurring TCRs were grouped using DBSCAN, and TCRdist sequence similarity was added for clustering within HLA-allele-positive subsets. Repertoires with fewer than 30,000 or more than 120,000 public chains, plus five repertoires with anomalous nucleotide sharing, were excluded from co-occurrence clustering. In TCRdb, the immuneACCESS table is reduced to in-frame sequences with V and J assigned. These tables do not hold every clone; where another copy was compared, an unresolved V gene accounts for under half, and the others remain unexplained. From that table come the V and J calls and clone size; the DNA was used to work out D and trimming. The sample data list 50,000 to 55,000 clones, and around 72% of these were observed just once. Around a fifth of the sample goes to the ten largest clones.

Points the paper makes about the study in general: Approximately 16 rarely observed V segments, including chromosome 9 orphons, were excluded from the earlier analysis of just under 600 of the donors because counts were too low. The classifier was reported to diagnose cytomegalovirus status with high specificity and sensitivity in both the original and validation cohorts. The only immune exposure information available for the cohort was CMV serostatus. A further reported finding was that TCR beta sequences accurately predicted the HLA-A and HLA-B alleles for most subjects in the first cohort. A later analysis found that HLA-associated TCR beta chains were more clonally expanded and had lower generation probabilities than equally common non-associated chains. It was suggested by the authors that the approach could potentially be generalized to other disease states and immunological phenotypes. In an earlier analysis of roughly 500 of the donors, most TCR beta V segments appeared in productive rearrangements about 87% or about 30% of the time, broadly matching IMGT annotations. When HLA alleles, especially DR and DQ, strongly co-occurred, TCR associations were difficult to assign to individual alleles. The 87-base-pair reads could not distinguish some IMGT-functional V segments, including TRBV6-2 and TRBV6-3, so those segments were excluded. Compared with the 666-donor mean, donors in an Asian-associated ancestry cluster had fewer N-insertions in productive TCRs, according to a later genetic analysis. Because HLA typing was missing for some donors at each locus, association tests included only the typed subset. At a false discovery rate of 0.05, a later analysis linked under 20,000 TCR beta sequences to specific HLA alleles. Correlated functional status among segregating V segments might be attributable to linkage disequilibrium, but an unknown experimental factor could not be ruled out. In a later genetic analysis, a missense DCLRE1C variant was associated with V-gene and J-gene trimming of TCR beta chains, and the association was replicated in an independent cohort. Presence/absence analyses assumed roughly uniform sequencing depth across donors, an assumption that may not hold. In the study, around 150 TCR beta chains were listed as associated with cytomegalovirus. Most TCR sequences were observed very rarely across donors, whereas some public TCRs were present in many individuals. According to a later analysis, most CMV-associated TCR beta chains appeared to be HLA-restricted, and the HLA associations seemed to be driven largely by CMV exposure. In vitro tests confirmed that a few of the cytomegalovirus-associated TCR beta chains recognize cytomegalovirus antigens. The sequencing pipeline was judged likely to have produced a cluster of highly shared sequence variants as a technical artifact. Only TCR beta chains were sequenced in this cohort, and the absence of alpha or paired-chain data limited detectable features. A later analysis found that TCR association rates varied across HLA loci, with DRB1 alleles showing the most associated TCRs and HLA-C alleles the fewest. Several of the top co-occurrence clusters appeared to be linked to parvovirus B19, influenza, CMV and Epstein-Barr virus, according to a later analysis.

V is pruned by 1 base and J by 5 bases, leaving 11 bases of the junction without a gene match. Based on the germline V gene, the CDR1 and CDR2 sequences are SGHRS and YFSETQ. CDR3 length: 17 amino acids, cysteine to phenylalanine. Only the CDR3 part of the read is kept: 51 bases, read in frame from the first base. In total, just over 650 healthy bone marrow donors made up the cohort. Cohort members were all nominally healthy when sampled, although unrecorded immune exposures were likely present. The donor tested CMV seropositive and was one of the 289 seropositive cohort members. Every donor gave a peripheral blood sample, and the peripheral blood mononuclear cells from that sample were used for TCR beta sequencing. The Qiagen DNeasy Blood Extraction Kit was used to extract genomic DNA from the blood cell samples.

The receptor was derived from a woman between 50 and 59 years old in good health and CMV-seropositive. This receptor chain uses TRBV5-1 and TRBJ2-2; TRBD1 agrees with 7 junctional bases. Sequenced input: PBMCs. The CDR3 in this case is CASSLKKNQGETGELFF. The DNA sequence follows: TGCGCCAGCAGCTTGAAAAAGAACCAGGGGGAAACCGGGGAGCTGTTTTTT. Where the CDR3 stops, the reference TRBV5-1 and TRBJ2-2 genes take over; the full variable domain is KAGVTQTPRYLIKTRGQQVTLSCSPISGHRSVSWYQQTPGQGLQFLFEYFSETQRNKGNFPGRFSGRQFSNSRSEMNVSTLELGDSALYLCASSLKKNQGETGELFFGEGSRLTVL.